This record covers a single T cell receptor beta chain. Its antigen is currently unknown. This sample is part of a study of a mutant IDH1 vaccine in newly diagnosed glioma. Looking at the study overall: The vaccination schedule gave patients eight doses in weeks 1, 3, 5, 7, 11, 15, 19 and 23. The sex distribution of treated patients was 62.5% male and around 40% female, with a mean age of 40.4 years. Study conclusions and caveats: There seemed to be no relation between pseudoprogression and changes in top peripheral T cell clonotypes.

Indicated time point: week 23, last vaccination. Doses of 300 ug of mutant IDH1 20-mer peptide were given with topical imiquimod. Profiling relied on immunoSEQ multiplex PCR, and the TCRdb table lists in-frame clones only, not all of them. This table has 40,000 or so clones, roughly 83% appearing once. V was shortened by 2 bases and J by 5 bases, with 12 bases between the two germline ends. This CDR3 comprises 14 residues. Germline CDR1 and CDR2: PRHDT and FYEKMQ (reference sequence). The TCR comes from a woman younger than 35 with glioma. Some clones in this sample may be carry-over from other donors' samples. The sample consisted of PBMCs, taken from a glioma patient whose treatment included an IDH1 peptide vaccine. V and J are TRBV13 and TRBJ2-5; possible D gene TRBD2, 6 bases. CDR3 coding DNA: TGTGCCAGCAGCTTAAGGAGGGCGGGGGAGACCCAGTACTTC. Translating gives CASSLRRAGETQYF.